These 24 T cell receptor beta chains share one sample of origin, sequenced in a study of blood T cell repertoires in COVID-19 (dated by TCRdb to 2019 to 2021). Library creation used the immunoSEQ multiplex PCR assay. TCRdb took over this immuneACCESS table, retaining in-frame rearrangements with V and J assigned. Such tables are incomplete; in checked studies, under half of the missing clones stem from an unresolved V gene, and the remainder is unexplained. Counted in this sample were about 210,000 clones; about 91% of them appeared once. Around 1.2% of the sample is in the top ten clones. Sequenced: peripheral blood. These receptors originate from a man under 40 with acute or convalescent COVID-19.

The gene calls are TRBV30 and TRBJ1-4; D perhaps matches TRBD1 (5 bases). Trimming removed 3 bases from V and 5 bases from J, with 10 bases in between. In germline, CDR1 is GTSNPN, CDR2 SVGIG (reference sequence). The CDR3 contains 13 residues. The CDR3 here is CAWSGQGNEKLFF. The CDR3 DNA reads TGTGCCTGGAGCGGGCAGGGCAATGAAAAACTGTTTTTT.

The rearrangement uses TRBV19 and TRBJ2-3, with D tentatively TRBD1 (5 bases). Per the germline V gene, CDR1 is LNHDA and CDR2 is SQIVND (reference sequence). The CDR3 runs to 14 residues. This CDR3 is CASRRQSVTDTQYF. CDR3 coding DNA: TGTGCTTCAAGGAGACAGTCAGTCACAGATACGCAGTATTTT.

The rearrangement links TRBV3-1 (or the pseudogene TRBV3-2) to TRBJ1-6, with TRBD1 as a possible D gene (6 bases). This CDR3 contains 13 residues. From germline, CDR1 is LGHDT and CDR2 YNNKEL (reference sequence). Trimming cost V 7 bases and J 9 bases, with 13 bases left between them. CDR3 residues: CASTRTDSSPLHF. The CDR3 DNA sequence: TGTGCCAGCACCCGGACAGACAGTTCACCCCTCCACTTT.

V usage is TRBV4-1 and J usage is TRBJ1-2, with D maybe TRBD1 (6 bases). The CDR3 consists of 17 residues. With 1 base removed from V and 1 base from J, the gap between germline ends came to 16 bases. Germline V gene data show CDR1 as MGHRA and CDR2 as YSYEKL. CDR3 DNA: TGCGCCAGCAGCCAAGGACGGGGGGCCACAGATAACTATGGCTACACCTTC. It codes for CASSQGRGATDNYGYTF.

The chain combines TRBV5-1 with TRBJ1-4; tentative D call: TRBD1 (5 bases). This CDR3 comprises 14 residues. Germline lookup yields CDR1 SGHRS and CDR2 YFSETQ. V lost 4 bases, J lost 5 bases, and 12 bases lay in between. The CDR3 region is CASSPTPGNEKLFF. As DNA, the CDR3 is TGCGCCAGCAGCCCCACCCCAGGGAATGAAAAACTGTTTTTT.

The CDR3 bases are TGTGCCAGCAGCATACAGGGGCGCAATTCACCCCTCCACTTT. This translates into CASSIQGRNSPLHF. This chain uses TRBV6-5 with TRBJ1-6, with TRBD1 matching 7 bases. This CDR3 is built from 14 residues. The V segment lost 6 bases and the J segment 7 bases; nucleotides outside the gene matches: 6. CDR1 MNHEY and CDR2 SVGAGI come from the germline V gene.

The J gene is TRBJ2-5, the V gene TRBV7-2, with 8 bases aligning to TRBD2. The CDR3 has 17 residues. V shed 9 bases, J shed 2 bases, and the junction held 17 bases outside the gene matches. From germline, CDR1 is SGHTA and CDR2 FQGNSA. The DNA of the CDR3 is TGTGCCAGTAGCACGATGGTAGCGGGGCGAGCTCAAGAGACCCAGTACTTC. It codes for CASSTMVAGRAQETQYF. Full variable domain (remainder filled in from reference TRBV7-2 and TRBJ2-5): GAGVSQSPSNKVTEKGKDVELRCDPISGHTALYWYRQSLGQGLEFLIYFQGNSAPDKSGLPSDRFSAERTGGSVSTLTIQRTQQEDSAVYLCASSTMVAGRAQETQYFGPGTRLLVL.

The count of this clone is one. The rearrangement uses TRBV6-5 and TRBJ2-7; possibly TRBD1 for D (6 bases). The CDR3 runs to 14 residues. Germline V gene sequence: CDR1 MNHEY, CDR2 SVGAGI. V lost 3 bases and J 6 bases, leaving 15 bases between the germline ends. The CDR3 reads CASSYSQQGPEQYF. As DNA, the CDR3 is TGTGCCAGCAGTTATTCTCAACAGGGACCCGAGCAGTACTTC.

The chain uses TRBV5-5 and TRBJ1-3; D is ambiguous. Trimming pared 0 bases from V and 0 bases from J, leaving 10 bases between. The V gene's germline CDR1 is SGHKS and CDR2 YYEKEE (reference sequence). The CDR3 loop spans 16 amino acids. CDR3 protein: CASSLGGELSGNTIYF. CDR3 in DNA: TGTGCCAGCAGCTTGGGCGGTGAACTCTCTGGAAACACCATATATTTT.

The chain carries TRBV12-5 and TRBJ1-1; weak D call: TRBD1 (5 bases). Germline V gene data show CDR1 as LGHNT and CDR2 as FRNRAP. The CDR3 sequence is 16 residues long. Trimming left V 2 bases short and J 4 bases short, with 17 bases between. DNA for the CDR3: TGTGCTAGTGGTTTGTGGAGGGCAGGCGGGGGCACTGAAGCTTTCTTT. Its translation is CASGLWRAGGGTEAFF.

The chain uses TRBV19 and TRBJ1-2; a weak D match, TRBD1 (6 bases). Germline values: CDR1 LNHDA, CDR2 SQIVND (reference sequence). The germline V and J ends were trimmed by 4 bases and 2 bases, with 14 bases remaining between them. This CDR3 has 15 amino acids. CDR3 protein: CASSKESGTNYGYTF. The CDR3 nucleotides are TGTGCCAGTAGTAAAGAGTCAGGGACAAACTATGGCTACACCTTC.

The chain employs TRBV7-2 and TRBJ2-7; 11 bases agree with TRBD2. The V and J ends lost 4 bases and 3 bases, in that order; junction bases with no gene match: 5. Germline CDR1 reads SGHTA; CDR2 reads FQGNSA. CDR3 size: 15 residues. CDR3 in amino acids: CASSYTGTSGYEQYF. The CDR3 nucleotides read TGTGCCAGCAGCTATACCGGGACTAGCGGCTACGAGCAGTACTTC.

The CDR3 loop reads CAWTPAGTQYF. The DNA for the CDR3 is TGTGCCTGGACCCCCGCCGGTACGCAGTATTTT. The V call is TRBV30, the J call TRBJ2-3, with unresolved D. Per the germline V gene, CDR1 is GTSNPN and CDR2 is SVGIG (reference sequence). This CDR3 has 11 amino acids. Deletions cut 4 bases from V and 8 bases from J, with 10 bases between.

This clone was counted once. The CDR3 bases are TGTGCCAGCAGACCTGACAGATTCTCTGGAAACACCATATATTTT. Its protein is CASRPDRFSGNTIYF. J is TRBJ1-3 and V is TRBV6-5, with a possible D match to TRBD1 (5 bases). CDR3 length: 15 residues. Germline-derived CDR1 and CDR2 are MNHEY and SVGAGI. Trimming took 6 bases from V and 0 from J, leaving 12 bases between them.

The CDR3 region is CASSMRTELNQPQHF. CDR3 coding DNA: TGTGCCAGTAGTATGAGGACAGAGCTCAATCAGCCCCAGCATTTT. This chain joins TRBV19 and TRBJ1-5; maybe TRBD1 (6 bases). CDR1 and CDR2 from the germline V gene are LNHDA and SQIVND (reference sequence). Trimming took 3 bases from V and 3 from J, leaving 12 bases between them. This CDR3 has 15 amino acids.

V gene TRBV5-1 combines with J gene TRBJ2-5; TRBD2 is a possible D gene (5 bases). The CDR3 consists of 15 residues. The V and J ends lost 0 bases and 1 base respectively, with 10 bases between them. Germline V gene lookup returns CDR1 SGHRS and CDR2 YFSETQ. CDR3 in DNA: TGCGCCAGCAGCTTGGTCGGGGATATCCAAGAGACCCAGTACTTC. It encodes CASSLVGDIQETQYF.

The chain combines TRBV15 with TRBJ2-7, with 8 bases aligning to TRBD2. The CDR3 has 17 amino acids. The V segment lost 5 bases and the J segment 0 bases; nucleotides outside the gene matches: 12. Germline V lookup: CDR1 LNHNV, CDR2 YYDKDF (reference sequence). The CDR3 spells CATSPPPGLVISYEQYF. CDR3 bases: TGTGCCACCAGCCCTCCCCCGGGACTAGTTATCTCCTACGAGCAGTACTTC.

The chain carries TRBV9 and TRBJ2-2; D ambiguous. There are 12 residues in the CDR3. Trimming stripped 1 base from V and 9 bases from J, with 7 bases between. Germline-derived CDR1 and CDR2 are SGDLS and YYNGEE. In DNA, the CDR3 is TGTGCCAGCAGCGTATCTTCTAGGGAGCTGTTTTTT. Translating gives CASSVSSRELFF.

The rearrangement joins TRBV11-1 to TRBJ1-6, with D unresolved. V dropped 2 bases and J dropped 13 bases, with 12 bases sitting between them. The CDR3 covers 13 residues. Germline CDR1 and CDR2: SGHAT and FQDESV (reference sequence). The CDR3 sequence: CASSLNPQDPLHF. Here the CDR3 DNA reads TGTGCCAGCAGCTTAAACCCGCAGGATCCCCTCCACTTT.

The rearrangement joins TRBV5-1 to TRBJ1-6; D gene ambiguous. Germline V lookup: CDR1 SGHRS, CDR2 YFSETQ. The length of the CDR3 is 14 residues. Trimming took 4 bases from V and 8 from J, leaving 13 bases between them. The CDR3 loop reads CASSRDREDSPLHF. CDR3 DNA: TGCGCCAGCAGCCGGGATCGCGAGGATTCACCCCTCCACTTT.

The chain recombines TRBV6-5 with TRBJ1-5; 8 bases are a match to TRBD1. This CDR3 is built from 15 residues. V lost 6 bases, J lost 6 bases, and 10 bases stayed unmatched. Germline CDR1 MNHEY, CDR2 SVGAGI. The DNA for the CDR3 is TGTGCCAGCAGCCACGACAGGGGTCGGGGTCAGCCCCAGCATTTT. Amino acid sequence: CASSHDRGRGQPQHF.

V and J are TRBV30 and TRBJ2-1; 11 bases map to TRBD2. Germline V CDR1 and CDR2: GTSNPN, SVGIG (reference sequence). The CDR3 is 16 amino acids. Germline trimming cut 2 bases from V and 6 bases from J; bases unmatched to any gene: 9. DNA of the CDR3: TGTGCCTGGAGTAAGCCGACTAGCGGGATGTTCAATGAGCAGTTCTTC. This encodes CAWSKPTSGMFNEQFF.

The CDR3 sequence: CSVTVGGLKQYF. CDR3 in DNA: TGCAGCGTGACGGTCGGGGGTCTCAAGCAGTACTTC. The chain joins TRBV29-1 to TRBJ2-7; perhaps TRBD2 as D (6 bases). The CDR3 has 12 residues. The V and J ends lost 6 bases and 8 bases respectively, with 17 bases between them. Per germline, CDR1 SQVTM and CDR2 ANQGSEA.

This CDR3 reads CASSPSLGQATEAFF. CDR3 coding DNA: TGTGCCAGCAGTCCGAGCCTCGGACAGGCCACTGAAGCTTTCTTT. The rearrangement joins TRBV28 to TRBJ1-1; 7 nucleotides line up with TRBD1. Germline V lookup: CDR1 MDHEN, CDR2 SYDVKM. V dropped 5 bases and J dropped 4; count of bases not matched to a gene: 10. CDR3 length: 15 amino acids.